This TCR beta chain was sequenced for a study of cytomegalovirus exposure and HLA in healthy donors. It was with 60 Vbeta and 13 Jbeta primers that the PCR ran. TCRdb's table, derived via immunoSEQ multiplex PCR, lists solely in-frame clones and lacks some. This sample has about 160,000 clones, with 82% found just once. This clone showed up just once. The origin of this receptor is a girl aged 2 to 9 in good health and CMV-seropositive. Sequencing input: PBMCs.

This CDR3 is CASSQGQGGDTQYF. In nucleotides, the CDR3 is TGTGCCAGCAGTCAGGGACAGGGAGGAGATACGCAGTATTTT. This chain uses TRBV6-4 with TRBJ2-3; TRBD1 aligns across 9 bases. CDR1 is MRHNA, CDR2 SNTAGT, per germline. With V trimmed by 5 bases and J by 5 bases, 5 bases remained unmatched. The CDR3 runs 14 residues.